Following are 5 T cell receptor beta chains from one sample sequenced in a study of shared clonotypes between healthy human individuals. Method: immunoSEQ multiplex PCR; TCRdb's copy keeps in-frame clones and lacks some. The sample includes about 2.5 million clones, 85% to 95% seen only once; the top ten take roughly 0.34%. What was sequenced was naive CD4+ T cells from PBMCs. The subset: CD45RA+ positively selected. The receptor source for this set is a man in his late teens or twenties in good health. Some clones in this sample may be carry-over from other donors' samples.

The gene calls are TRBV5-1 and TRBJ2-7; TRBD2 aligns across 13 bases. V was clipped by 3 bases and J by 1 base; unmatched bases: 1. The CDR3 runs to 15 residues. The germline CDR1 and CDR2 sequences are SGHRS and YFSETQ. The CDR3 nucleotides are TGCGCCAGCAGCTGGGGACTAGCGGGATCCTACGAGCAGTACTTC. As protein: CASSWGLAGSYEQYF.

The gene calls are TRBV18 and TRBJ2-2; perhaps TRBD1 as D (5 bases). Germline V gene lookup returns CDR1 KGHSH and CDR2 LQKENI. This CDR3 contains 14 residues. Deletions cut 6 bases from V and 2 bases from J, with 10 bases between. The CDR3: CASSARVNTGELFF. CDR3 nucleotides: TGTGCCAGCTCGGCCAGGGTTAACACCGGGGAGCTGTTTTTT. Full variable domain (outside the CDR3, taken from reference TRBV18 and TRBJ2-2): NAGVMQNPRHLVRRRGQEARLRCSPMKGHSHVYWYRQLPEEGLKFMVYLQKENIIDESGMPKERFSAEFPKEGPSILRIQQVVRGDSAAYFCASSARVNTGELFFGEGSRLTVL.

The chain has TRBV5-8 and TRBJ2-7; a possible D gene is TRBD2 (6 bases). Deletions cut 10 bases from V and 3 bases from J, with 17 bases between. This CDR3 contains 13 residues. CDR1 SGHTS and CDR2 YDEGEE come from the germline V gene. For the CDR3, the DNA is TGTGCCGGGGGGAAACCAAGGGTCTACGAGCAGTACTTC. This codes for CAGGKPRVYEQYF.

This sequence joins TRBV15 and TRBJ2-7; 11 bases map to TRBD1. The CDR3 runs 15 residues. Trimming at V came to 1 base and at J to 4 bases, leaving 3 bases not matched to a gene. Germline V gene data show CDR1 as LNHNV and CDR2 as YYDKDF (reference sequence). CDR3 protein: CATSRGTGGGYEQYF. DNA for the CDR3: TGTGCCACCAGCAGAGGGACAGGGGGCGGATACGAGCAGTACTTC.

This chain joins TRBV7-3 and TRBJ2-1; D not resolved. V was cut by 2 bases and J by 0 bases, with 5 bases left in between. CDR3 length: 14 residues. The germline gives CDR1 SGHTA, CDR2 FQGTGA. DNA of the CDR3: TGTGCCAGCAGCTTATATCCCTCCTACAATGAGCAGTTCTTC. Encoded protein: CASSLYPSYNEQFF.